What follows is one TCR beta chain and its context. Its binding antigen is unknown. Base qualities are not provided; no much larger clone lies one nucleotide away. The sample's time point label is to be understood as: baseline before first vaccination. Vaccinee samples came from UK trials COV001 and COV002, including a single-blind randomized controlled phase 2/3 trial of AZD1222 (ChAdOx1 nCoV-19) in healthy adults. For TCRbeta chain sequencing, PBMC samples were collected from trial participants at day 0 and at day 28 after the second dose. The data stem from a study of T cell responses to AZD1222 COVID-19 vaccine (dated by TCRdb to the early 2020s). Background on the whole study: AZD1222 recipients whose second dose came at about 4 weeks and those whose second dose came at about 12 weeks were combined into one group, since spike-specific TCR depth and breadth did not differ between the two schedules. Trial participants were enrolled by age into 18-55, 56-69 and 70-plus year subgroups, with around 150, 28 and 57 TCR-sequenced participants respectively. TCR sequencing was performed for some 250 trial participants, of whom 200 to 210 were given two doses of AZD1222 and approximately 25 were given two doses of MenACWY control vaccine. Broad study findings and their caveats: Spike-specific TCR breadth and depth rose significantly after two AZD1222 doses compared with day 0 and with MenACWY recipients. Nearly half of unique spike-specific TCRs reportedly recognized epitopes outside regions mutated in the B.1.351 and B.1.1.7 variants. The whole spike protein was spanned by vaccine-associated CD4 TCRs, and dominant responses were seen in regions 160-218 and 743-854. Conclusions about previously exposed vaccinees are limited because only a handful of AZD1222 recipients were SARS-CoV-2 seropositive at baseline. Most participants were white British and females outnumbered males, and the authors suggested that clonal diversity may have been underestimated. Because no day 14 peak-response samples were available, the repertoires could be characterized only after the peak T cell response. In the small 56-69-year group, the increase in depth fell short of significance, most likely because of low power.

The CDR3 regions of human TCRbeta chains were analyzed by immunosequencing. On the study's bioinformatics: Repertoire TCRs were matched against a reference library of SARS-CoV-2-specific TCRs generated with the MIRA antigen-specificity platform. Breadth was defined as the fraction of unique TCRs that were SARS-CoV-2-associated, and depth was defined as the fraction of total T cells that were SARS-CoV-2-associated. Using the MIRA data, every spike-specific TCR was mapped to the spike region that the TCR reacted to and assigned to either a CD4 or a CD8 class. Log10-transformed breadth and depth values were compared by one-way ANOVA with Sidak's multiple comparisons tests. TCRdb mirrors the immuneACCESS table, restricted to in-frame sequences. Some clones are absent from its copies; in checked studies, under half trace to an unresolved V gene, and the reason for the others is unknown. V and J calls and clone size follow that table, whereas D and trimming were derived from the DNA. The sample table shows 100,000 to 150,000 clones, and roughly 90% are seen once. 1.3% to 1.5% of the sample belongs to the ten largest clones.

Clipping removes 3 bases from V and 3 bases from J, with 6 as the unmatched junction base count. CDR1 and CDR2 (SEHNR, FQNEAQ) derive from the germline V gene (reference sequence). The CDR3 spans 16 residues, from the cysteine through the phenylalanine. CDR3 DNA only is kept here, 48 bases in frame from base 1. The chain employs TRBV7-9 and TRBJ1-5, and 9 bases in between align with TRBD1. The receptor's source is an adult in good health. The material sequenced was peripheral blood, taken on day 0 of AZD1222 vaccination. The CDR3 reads CASSLTGTGNNQPQHF. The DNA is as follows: TGTGCCAGCAGCTTGACCGGGACAGGGAACAATCAGCCCCAGCATTTT.